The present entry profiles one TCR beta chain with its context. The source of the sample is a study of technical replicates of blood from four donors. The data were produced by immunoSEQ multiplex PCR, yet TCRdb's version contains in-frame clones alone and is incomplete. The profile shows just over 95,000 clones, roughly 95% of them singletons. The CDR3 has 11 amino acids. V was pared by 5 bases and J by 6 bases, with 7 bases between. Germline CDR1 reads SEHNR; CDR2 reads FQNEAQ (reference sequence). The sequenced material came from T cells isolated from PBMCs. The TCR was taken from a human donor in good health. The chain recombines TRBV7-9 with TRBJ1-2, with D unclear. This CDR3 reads CASSLGDGYTF. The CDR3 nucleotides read TGTGCCAGCAGCCTTGGAGATGGCTACACCTTC.